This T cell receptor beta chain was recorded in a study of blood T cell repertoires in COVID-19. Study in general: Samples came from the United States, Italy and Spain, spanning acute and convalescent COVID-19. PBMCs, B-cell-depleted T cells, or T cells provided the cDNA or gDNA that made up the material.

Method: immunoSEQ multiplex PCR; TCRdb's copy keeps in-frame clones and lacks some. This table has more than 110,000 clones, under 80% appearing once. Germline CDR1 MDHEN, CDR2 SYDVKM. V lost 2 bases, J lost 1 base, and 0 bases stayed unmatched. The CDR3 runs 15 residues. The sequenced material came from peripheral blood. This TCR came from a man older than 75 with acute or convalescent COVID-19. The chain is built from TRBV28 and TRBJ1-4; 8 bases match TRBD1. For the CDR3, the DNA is TGTGCCAGCAGTTTAACAGGGGGAACTAATGAAAAACTGTTTTTT. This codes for CASSLTGGTNEKLFF.